Reported below is one T cell receptor beta chain. Its antigen remains unidentified. The data were obtained in a study of PD-1 blockade in classical Hodgkin lymphoma. Points from the study as a whole: Nothing has yet pinned down what causes the repertoire differences, possibly disease activity or prior therapy. It was reported that newly diagnosed patients had less baseline TCR diversity than healthy donors.

Only in-frame clones appear in the TCRdb table, and some are missing; sequencing was by immunoSEQ multiplex PCR. The table shows some 31,000 clones, with approximately 94% occurring only once. Germline CDR1 is LNHDA and CDR2 is SQIVND (reference sequence). V was shortened by 3 bases and J by 2 bases, with 14 bases between the two germline ends. This CDR3 contains 16 residues. The time point denotes: newly diagnosed, previously untreated cHL patient sample. The authors compared against newly diagnosed, untreated classical Hodgkin lymphoma PBMCs. The chain combines TRBV19 with TRBJ2-1; D is unresolved. Sequenced input: peripheral blood mononuclear cells (PBMCs). This TCR was sampled from a human donor with classical Hodgkin lymphoma. The chain's CDR3 is CASSIRYTDTYNEQFF. For the CDR3, the DNA is TGTGCCAGTAGTATCCGTTACACCGATACCTACAATGAGCAGTTCTTC.